What follows describes a single T cell receptor beta chain. TCRdb re-called the 5' RACE reads through MiXCR, storing one row per CDR3 protein. Among about 55,000 distinct CDR3 sequences listed, around 12% were seen once. The data were taken from a study of early T cells in non-severe SARS-CoV-2 infection. Sequencing used whole blood. This TCR was sampled from an adult who was a healthcare worker with PCR-confirmed SARS-CoV-2 infection or an uninfected control (not recorded which).

The CDR3 DNA reads TGCAGTGCAATCCGTGCCGGGACAGCGAAAAACATTCAGTACTTC. Its protein product is CSAIRAGTAKNIQYF. The chain carries TRBV20-1 and TRBJ2-4; 7 bases agree with TRBD1. There are 15 residues in the CDR3. Germline assignment: CDR1 DFQATT and CDR2 SNEGSKA (reference sequence). V shed 6 bases, J shed 4 bases, and the junction held 12 bases outside the gene matches.